A selection of T cell receptor beta chains follows, all from one sample in a study of identical twins. TCRdb re-analysed the 5' RACE reads in MiXCR, keeping a single row per CDR3 protein. The sample lists roughly 260,000 distinct CDR3 sequences, approximately 7.3% occurring once. In addition, the sample was reused for a study of yellow fever vaccine responses in identical twins.

Sequencing was done on a sample of CD8+ T cells sorted from blood. The receptors stem from a woman aged 18-35 years in good health. CDR3s leave out the opening cysteine and the closing phenylalanine or tryptophan. Rows may omit the clone size; those that give it use once, few, many or a size class.

V	size	J	CDR3
TRBV15	many	TRBJ1-1	ATKGATLTEAF
TRBV12-3/TRBV12-4	many	TRBJ2-1	ASSHLAGGIYNEQF
TRBV29-1	many	TRBJ1-1	SVRGGANTEAF
TRBV3-1	NA	TRBJ2-5	ASSQWGGRETQY
TRBV7-9	few	TRBJ2-1	ASSSGSNEQF
TRBV7-6	NA	TRBJ2-2	ASSLASGGANTGELF
TRBV12-3/TRBV12-4	few	TRBJ2-2	ASSYTSGGIGELF
TRBV29-1	many	TRBJ2-3	SVIPPNTDTQY
TRBV12-5	NA	TRBJ2-2	ASGDGGGELF
TRBV15	few	TRBJ2-7	ATSRGILAGVEQY
TRBV4-1	many	TRBJ2-7	ASSQDSGFYEQY
TRBV12-3/TRBV12-4	NA	TRBJ2-1	ASVRGSSYNEQF
TRBV20-1	NA	TRBJ2-7	SAGGGAYEQY
TRBV11-2	many	TRBJ2-1	ASSFSLLLGYNEQF
TRBV15	few	TRBJ2-7	ATSRDRSQSYEQY
TRBV6-1	few	TRBJ1-5	ASSEAVQGARQPQH
TRBV24-1	many	TRBJ1-1	ATSVEGGTEAF
TRBV18	many	TRBJ1-5	ASSPPTGQPQH
TRBV5-5	few	TRBJ2-5	ASSLRLAGGTQETQY
TRBV27	many	TRBJ2-7	ASRPYRDRGSYEQY
TRBV11-2	NA	TRBJ2-1	ASSLGTPVASGIEQF
TRBV7-8	NA	TRBJ2-2	ASSFARENTGELF